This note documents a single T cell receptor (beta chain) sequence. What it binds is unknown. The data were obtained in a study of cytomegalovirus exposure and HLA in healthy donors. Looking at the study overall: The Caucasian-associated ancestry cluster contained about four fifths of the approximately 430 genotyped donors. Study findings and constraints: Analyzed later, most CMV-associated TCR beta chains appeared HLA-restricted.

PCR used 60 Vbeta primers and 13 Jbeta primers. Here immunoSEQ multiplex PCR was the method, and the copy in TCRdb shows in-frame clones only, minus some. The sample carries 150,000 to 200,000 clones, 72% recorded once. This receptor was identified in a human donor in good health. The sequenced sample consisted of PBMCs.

The CDR3 DNA sequence: TGTGCCAGCAGCCCGAGGTTGACCGGCGGAAACACCATATATTTT. Protein product: CASSPRLTGGNTIYF. This chain connects TRBV9 to TRBJ1-3; D gene unclear. Germline loops: CDR1 SGDLS, CDR2 YYNGEE. The CDR3 has 15 residues. The V end was cut by 4 bases, the J end by 4 bases, with 15 bases between.